Listed below are T cell receptor beta chains from one sample, sequenced in a study of shared clonotypes between healthy human individuals. TCRdb's table, derived via immunoSEQ multiplex PCR, lists solely in-frame clones and lacks some. Among 2 million to 2.5 million clones listed, 85% to 95% were seen once. Specimen: naive CD8+ T cells from PBMCs. These receptor sequences come from a young man in good health. Some clones in this sample may be carry-over from other donors' samples. Both conserved end residues are trimmed from each CDR3.

v_gene,CDR3aa
TRBV7-8,ASSLSRTGWANEKLF
TRBV27,ASSLYQGALTEAF
TRBV7-9,ASSLSGSLGEQY
TRBV27,ASSLDRGLNTEAF
TRBV7-9,ASSLATPAADTQY
TRBV28,ASSSIKPGQGMNTEAF
TRBV28,ASSWDEEAGELF
TRBV27,ASSPTTGGINIQY
TRBV10-2,ASREGRLQY
TRBV9,ASSQGGSGNEQF
TRBV20-1,SARTLGTQY
TRBV28,ASSPLIAYNEQF
TRBV10-3,AIRGQGGVETQY
TRBV9,ASSGGSGSPNEQF
TRBV19,ASRGGIYTIY
TRBV27,ASSPGPGTGRKTQY
TRBV7-9,ASSEGGNTEAF
TRBV9,ASSARRTSGSLNNEQF
TRBV28,ASSAGTVSSYEQY
TRBV7-9,ASSRPPIARSYGYT
TRBV2,ASSERSGLNAYEQY
TRBV5-1,ASSSTQGREYQETQY
TRBV6-5,ASSFRALDGYT
TRBV4-1,ASSRTPAGTGAVGEQF
TRBV29-1,SVGPDSMNYGYT
TRBV29-1,SGGQPNTEAF
TRBV28,ASSFLRLGLAGEVRAGELF
TRBV9,ASSPRGANTEAF
TRBV28,ASSLGQPYSYEQY
TRBV19,ASSINPWPATGELF
TRBV28,ASSFSEGNQPQH
TRBV4-1,ASSQAGSGGANVLT
TRBV9,ASSVGGGFNEQF
TRBV13,ASSRLAGEYEQY
TRBV28,ASSLATGTEAF
TRBV5-1,ASSLTAVGGNYGYT
TRBV6-6,ASSYLNTEAF
TRBV11-2,ASSLFGIPEAF
TRBV7-9,ASSPSLTADSSYEQY
TRBV7-9,ASSLDYWSNYGYT
TRBV6-5,ASSQSGVGTEAF
TRBV7-9,ASSPQGGEGLDNEQF
TRBV9,ASSFSGGRSDTQY
TRBV6-5,ASSPSGNEQF
TRBV2,ASAPLGVAATYEQY
TRBV15,ATSRPTKSFAGGTEQY
TRBV29-1,SVVMNTEAF
TRBV4-1,ASSPTGGRGYGYT
TRBV28,ASSLTGLTDTQY
TRBV28,ASSAVLYSGNTIY
TRBV7-8,ASSLRPYGEKLF
TRBV6-1,ASTGTGGFNQPQH
TRBV4-1,ASSTGTLSYNEQF
TRBV4-3,ASSQEPLGWELEKLF
TRBV6-6,ASSSTGQGNQPQH
TRBV29-1,SARPRGSYEQY
TRBV5-6,ASSLGQGSYGYT
TRBV29-1,SVVRESYPNEQF
TRBV18,ASLGGVNTEAF